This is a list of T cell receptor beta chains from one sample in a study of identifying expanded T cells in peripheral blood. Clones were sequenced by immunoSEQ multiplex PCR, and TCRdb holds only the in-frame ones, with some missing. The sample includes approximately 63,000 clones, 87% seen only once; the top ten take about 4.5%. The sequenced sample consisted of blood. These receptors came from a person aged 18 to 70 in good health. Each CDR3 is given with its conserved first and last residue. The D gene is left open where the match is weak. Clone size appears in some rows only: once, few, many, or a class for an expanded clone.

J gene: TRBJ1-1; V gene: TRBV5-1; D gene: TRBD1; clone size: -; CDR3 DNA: TGCGCCAGCAGCCAATCCGGGACAGTCAACACTGAAGCTTTCTTT; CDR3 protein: CASSQSGTVNTEAFF
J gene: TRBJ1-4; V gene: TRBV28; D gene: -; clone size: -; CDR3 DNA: TGTGCCAGCAGGGACTCAAGGACTAATGAAAAACTGTTTTTT; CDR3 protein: CASRDSRTNEKLFF
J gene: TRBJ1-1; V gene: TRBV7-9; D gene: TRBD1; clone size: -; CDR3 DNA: TGTGCCAGCAGCCATCAGGGGGCGCGAAGGACTGAAGCTTTCTTT; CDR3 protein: CASSHQGARRTEAFF
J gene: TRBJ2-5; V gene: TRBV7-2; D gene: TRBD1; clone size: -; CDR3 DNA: TGTGCCAGCAGCAGGGGACAGCAAGAGACCCAGTACTTC; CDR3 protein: CASSRGQQETQYF
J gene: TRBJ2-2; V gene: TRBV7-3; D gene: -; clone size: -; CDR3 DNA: TGTGCCAGCAGCTTAAGGATCAACACCGGGGAGCTGTTTTTT; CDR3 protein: CASSLRINTGELFF
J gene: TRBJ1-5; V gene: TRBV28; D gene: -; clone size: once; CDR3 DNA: TGTGCCAGCAGTTTAAGGTTTGTCGGCAGGTTTAGCAATCAGCCCCAGCATTTT; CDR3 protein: CASSLRFVGRFSNQPQHF
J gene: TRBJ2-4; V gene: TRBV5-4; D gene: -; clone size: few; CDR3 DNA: TGTGCCAGCAGCTTGTGGGAGTCTGACATTCAGTACTTC; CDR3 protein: CASSLWESDIQYF
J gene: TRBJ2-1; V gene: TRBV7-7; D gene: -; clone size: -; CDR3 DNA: TGTGCCAGCAGCCCCGGGGTGGTGGTGAATGAGCAGTTCTTC; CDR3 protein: CASSPGVVVNEQFF
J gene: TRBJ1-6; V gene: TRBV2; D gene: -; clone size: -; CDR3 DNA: TGTGCCAGCAGTGAAGTAGGGGTTTCACATTCACCCCTCCACTTT; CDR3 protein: CASSEVGVSHSPLHF
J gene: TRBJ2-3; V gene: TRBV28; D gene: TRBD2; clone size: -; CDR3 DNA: TGTGCCAGCAGTTTCCCGACTAGCAGGGATAACACAGATACGCAGTATTTT; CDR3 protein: CASSFPTSRDNTDTQYF
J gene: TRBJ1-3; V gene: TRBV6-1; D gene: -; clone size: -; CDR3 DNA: TGTGCCAGCAGTGAAATAGGCGTCGGCTCTGGAAACACCATATATTTT; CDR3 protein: CASSEIGVGSGNTIYF
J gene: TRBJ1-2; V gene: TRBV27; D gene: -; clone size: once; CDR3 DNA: TGTGCCAGCAGTTACGCCGGCCGGGGGAATACTAACTATGGCTACACCTTC; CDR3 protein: CASSYAGRGNTNYGYTF
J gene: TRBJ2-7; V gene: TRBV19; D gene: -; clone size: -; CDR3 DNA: TGTGCCAGTAGTGTGGGACGGGGCTACGAGCAGTACTTC; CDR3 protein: CASSVGRGYEQYF
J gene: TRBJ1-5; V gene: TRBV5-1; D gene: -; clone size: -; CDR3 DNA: TGCGCCAGCAGCCTGGGCACCAATCAGCCCCAGCATTTT; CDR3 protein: CASSLGTNQPQHF
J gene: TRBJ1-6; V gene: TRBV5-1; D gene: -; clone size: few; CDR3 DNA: TGCGCCAGCAGCTTCAGGGGAGGTAATTCACCCCTCCACTTT; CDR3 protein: CASSFRGGNSPLHF
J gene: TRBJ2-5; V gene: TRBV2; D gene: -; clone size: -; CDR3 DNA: TGTGCCAGCAGCGTGCCGGCCACCGTGGAGACCCAGTACTTC; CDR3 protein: CASSVPATVETQYF
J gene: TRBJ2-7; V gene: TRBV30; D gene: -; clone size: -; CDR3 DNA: TGTGCCTGGAGTACGGGGTACGAGCAGTACTTC; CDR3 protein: CAWSTGYEQYF
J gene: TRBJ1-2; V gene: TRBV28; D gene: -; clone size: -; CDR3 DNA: TGTGCCAGCAGTTCCACACTAAATCCCGCGCCCTTC; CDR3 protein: CASSSTLNPAPF
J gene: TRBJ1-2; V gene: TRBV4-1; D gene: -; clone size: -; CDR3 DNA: TGCGCCAGCAGCCTACGCCGGGACACTTTCTATGGCTACACCTTC; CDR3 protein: CASSLRRDTFYGYTF
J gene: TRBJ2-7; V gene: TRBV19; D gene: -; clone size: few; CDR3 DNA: TGTGCCAGTAGTAGATTGGGGGACCAGCTTTCCTACGAGCAGTACTTC; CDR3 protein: CASSRLGDQLSYEQYF
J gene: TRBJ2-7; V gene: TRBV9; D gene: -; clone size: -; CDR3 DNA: TGTGCCAGCAGCGGATACCTACAATCTACCTACGAGCAGTACTTC; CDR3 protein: CASSGYLQSTYEQYF
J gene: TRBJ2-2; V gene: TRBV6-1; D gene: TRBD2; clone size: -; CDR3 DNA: TGTGCCAGCAGTGACAAGAGCGGGGATGGAAGCGGGGAGCTGTTTTTT; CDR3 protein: CASSDKSGDGSGELFF
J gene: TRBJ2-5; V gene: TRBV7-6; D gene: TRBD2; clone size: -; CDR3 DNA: TGTGCCAGCAGCTTATGGCGGGGGGAACAAGAGACCCAGTACTTC; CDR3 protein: CASSLWRGEQETQYF
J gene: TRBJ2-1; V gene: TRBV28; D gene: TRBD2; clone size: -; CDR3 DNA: TGTGCCAGCACCCTGAGGGGTAGCGGGGGTTATGAGCAGTTCTTC; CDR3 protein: CASTLRGSGGYEQFF
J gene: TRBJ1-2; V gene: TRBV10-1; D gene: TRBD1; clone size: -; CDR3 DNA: TGCGCCAGCAGAGGGGACAGGGAGGACTATGGCTACACCTTC; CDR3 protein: CASRGDREDYGYTF
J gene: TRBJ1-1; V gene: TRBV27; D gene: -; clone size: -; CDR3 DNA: TGTGCCAGCAGTTCAATCACCGGGGCTAACACTGAAGCTTTCTTT; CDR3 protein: CASSSITGANTEAFF